This record concerns one T cell receptor beta chain sequence. Repertoires were generated with immunoSEQ multiplex PCR, while TCRdb's copy carries only in-frame clones and drops some. The table has some 270,000 clones, around 85% seen once. These data originate in a study of blood T cell repertoires in COVID-19. CDR1 and CDR2 from the germline V gene are SGHTA and FQGNSA. J was trimmed by 5 bases and V by 5 bases; bases with no gene match: 9. This CDR3 has 15 amino acids. The specimen was peripheral blood. This clonotype was sampled from a human donor with COVID-19, enrolled during active disease. The donor label of this sample is uncertain. The genes are TRBV7-2 and TRBJ1-2; 9 nucleotides line up with TRBD1. The chain's CDR3 is CASSTYRGPSYGYTF. The CDR3 DNA follows: TGTGCCAGCAGCACCTACAGGGGGCCTAGTTATGGCTACACCTTC.